This TCR beta chain was captured by sequencing in a study of blood T cell repertoires in COVID-19. In the study overall: The cDNA or gDNA used as material had been derived from T cells, B-cell-depleted T cells, or PBMCs.

Germline V gene data show CDR1 as DFQATT and CDR2 as SNEGSKA (reference sequence). This CDR3 region has 10 residues. Sequencing was performed with immunoSEQ multiplex PCR; in TCRdb, only in-frame clones are kept and a portion is missing. The table records a few hundred thousand clones, approximately 92% of them present only once. The material sequenced was peripheral blood. The chain has TRBV20-1 and TRBJ1-2; a weak D match, TRBD1 (6 bases). The sequence came from a woman in her forties who had recovered from COVID-19. The CDR3 sequence: CRQGYRGYTF. The CDR3 coding sequence is TGCAGACAGGGATATCGAGGCTACACCTTC.